The 27 T cell receptor beta chains reported below all come from one sample, sequenced in a study of blood T cells in healthy people across ages. It was with a sample-barcoded 5' primer and a J-beta primer mix that a second PCR of roughly 6 to 12 cycles was run. TCRdb analysed the 5' RACE reads with MiXCR anew, one entry per CDR3 protein. The table records about 640,000 distinct CDR3 sequences, about 30% of them present only once. The sequenced sample was blood. The receptors stem from a woman at least 80 years old in good health.

The sample holds many counts of this clonotype. This chain uses TRBV3-1 with TRBJ2-1; the match to TRBD1 covers 9 bases. The V and J ends lost 6 bases and 6 bases, in that order; junction bases with no gene match: 6. This CDR3 contains 14 residues. The germline V gene has CDR1 LGHDT and CDR2 YNNKEL (reference sequence). The CDR3 DNA is TGTGCCAGCAGGTTAACAGGGGGCTCCAATGAGCAGTTCTTC. Protein product: CASRLTGGSNEQFF.

Of note for this clonotype: One base away lies a much larger clone, so this may be a sequencing read error. This sequence joins TRBV6-1 and TRBJ2-7; TRBD2 might be the D (7 bases). Trimming shortened V by 1 base and J by 7 bases, and 20 bases separated the two germline ends. Germline V CDR1 and CDR2: MNHNS, SASEGT. This CDR3 spans 16 amino acids. The CDR3 nucleotides read TGTGCCAGCAGTGAAGGCTTCGGAGGGGGGGTTAATGAGCAGTACTTC. This gives the protein CASSEGFGGGVNEQYF.

This clonotype came up many times. The chain recombines TRBV5-1 with TRBJ2-1, with 11 bases identical to TRBD1. The germline V gene has CDR1 SGHRS and CDR2 YFSETQ. The CDR3 consists of 17 residues. J lost 0 bases, V lost 4 bases, and 6 bases had no gene match. CDR3 DNA sequence: TGCGCCAGCAGCACCCTCGGACAGGGGGCCTCCTACAATGAGCAGTTCTTC. Protein: CASSTLGQGASYNEQFF.

The table lists this clonotype with many counts. The rearrangement uses TRBV5-6 and TRBJ2-4; no reliable D call. Trimming cost V 2 bases and J 0 bases, with 12 bases left between them. There are 16 residues in the CDR3. Germline loops: CDR1 SGHDT, CDR2 YYEEEE. CDR3 residues: CASSFEEDLAKNIQYF. DNA of the CDR3: TGTGCCAGCAGCTTCGAAGAGGACCTAGCCAAAAACATTCAGTACTTC.

Comment on this clonotype: A much larger clone lies one base from this, so it may be a read error. V and J are TRBV6-1 and TRBJ2-5, with D perhaps TRBD1 (5 bases). This CDR3 region has 13 residues. Trimming stripped 5 bases from V and 7 bases from J, with 14 bases between. Germline CDR1 reads MNHNS; CDR2 reads SASEGT. CDR3 DNA sequence: TGTGCCAGCAGTACCGAGGCCAGGGCGACCCAGTACTTC. As protein: CASSTEARATQYF.

The chain employs TRBV2 and TRBJ2-7, with 8 bases aligning to TRBD1. V trimming: 7 bases; J trimming: 6 bases; junction bases outside the gene matches: 11. This CDR3 region has 14 residues. The germline V gene encodes CDR1 SNHLY and CDR2 FYNNEI. As DNA, the CDR3 is TGTGCCAGCACCCCGACAGGGGCCCTGGGCGAGCAGTACTTC. Its protein is CASTPTGALGEQYF. Full variable domain (remainder filled in from reference TRBV2 and TRBJ2-7): EPEVTQTPSHQVTQMGQEVILRCVPISNHLYFYWYRQILGQKVEFLVSFYNNEISEKSEIFDDQFSVERPDGSNFTLKIRSTKLEDSAMYFCASTPTGALGEQYFGPGTRLTVT.

There are many counts of this clonotype. V is TRBV4-2 and J is TRBJ2-3; maybe TRBD1 (7 bases). The V and J ends lost 0 bases and 0 bases respectively, with 13 bases between them. The germline V gene encodes CDR1 LGHNA and CDR2 YNFKEQ. The CDR3 runs to 17 residues. The CDR3 bases are TGTGCCAGCAGCCAAGATAGCGGACAGGAGAGCACAGATACGCAGTATTTT. Amino acid sequence: CASSQDSGQESTDTQYF.

The chain has TRBV27 and TRBJ1-2, with D hard to call. The CDR3 consists of 12 residues. The ends were cut back, 7 bases at V and 8 bases at J, with 14 bases in the middle. CDR1 and CDR2 from the germline V gene are MNHEY and SMNVEV (reference sequence). The chain's CDR3 is CASTYVGGGYTF. CDR3 sequence (DNA): TGTGCCAGCACATACGTGGGCGGCGGCTACACCTTC.

Note on this clonotype: A read error may explain this, as a much larger clone is one base away. The J gene is TRBJ2-7, the V gene TRBV27; 13 nucleotides match TRBD2. Looked up from germline, CDR1 is MNHEY and CDR2 is SMNVEV (reference sequence). This CDR3 is 15 amino acids long. Unmatched junction bases numbered 11, after V lost 8 bases and J lost 7 bases. CDR3 sequence reads: CASRTSGGAENEQYF. CDR3 coding DNA: TGTGCCAGCCGAACTAGCGGGGGGGCCGAGAATGAGCAGTACTTC.

The J gene is TRBJ1-5, the V gene TRBV28; 7 bases line up with TRBD1. The length of the CDR3 is 16 residues. V shed 6 bases, J shed 4 bases, and the junction held 12 bases outside the gene matches. The germline V gene has CDR1 MDHEN and CDR2 SYDVKM. CDR3 sequence (DNA): TGTGCCAGCAGGTACAGGGGTGTAAGTGTGAATCAGCCCCAGCATTTT. This sequence encodes CASRYRGVSVNQPQHF.

Comments on this clonotype: This could be a read error, since a much larger clone is one nucleotide away. The chain couples TRBV9 to TRBJ2-3; TRBD2 matches at 8 bases. The CDR3 runs to 15 residues. Germline CDR1 is SGDLS and CDR2 is YYNGEE. CDR3 loop: CASSPGGGTTGTQYF. The CDR3 DNA reads as TGTGCCAGCAGCCCCGGGGGGGGAACAACAGGTACGCAGTATTTT. The full variable domain, completed using reference TRBV9 and TRBJ2-3, is DSGVTQTPKHLITATGQRVTLRCSPRSGDLSVYWYQQSLDQGLQFLIQYYNGEERAKGNILERFSAQQFPDLHSELNLSSLELGDSALYFCASSPGGGTTGTQYFGPGTRLTVL.

Details on this clonotype: A much larger clone is a single base away; this may be a read error. The conserved closing phenylalanine or tryptophan is absent in this CDR3, likely reflecting a read error. The chain is built from TRBV20-1 and TRBJ2-1, with TRBD2 identical over 7 bases. The CDR3 extends over 16 amino acids. CDR1 DFQATT and CDR2 SNEGSKA come from the germline V gene (reference sequence). Unmatched junction bases numbered 15, after V lost 1 base and J lost 9 bases. Here the CDR3 DNA reads TGCAGTGCTAGAGGTAGGGACTACACGAAAGGGGCTGAGCAGTTCTTA. Protein sequence: CSARGRDYTKGAEQFL.

This chain links TRBV6-5 with TRBJ1-1; the match to TRBD1 covers 7 bases. V was clipped by 2 bases and J by 1 base; unmatched bases: 10. The CDR3 consists of 17 residues. Looked up from germline, CDR1 is MNHEY and CDR2 is SVGAGI. The CDR3 protein is CASSYVTGVNGNTEAFF. In DNA, the CDR3 is TGTGCCAGCAGTTACGTCACAGGGGTTAATGGGAACACTGAAGCTTTCTTT.

This clonotype was detected only a few times. V usage is TRBV20-1 and J usage is TRBJ2-7; a weak D match, TRBD1 (6 bases). Germline V CDR1 and CDR2: DFQATT, SNEGSKA (reference sequence). This CDR3 has 13 amino acids. The CDR3 loop is CSAPSQGTYEQYF. As DNA, the CDR3 is TGCAGCGCTCCTTCACAGGGAACCTACGAGCAGTACTTC.

This clonotype was seen a handful of times. Given a much more abundant clone one base away, this may be a read error. The chain employs TRBV7-2 and TRBJ2-7; TRBD2 aligns across 8 bases. Germline V lookup: CDR1 SGHTA, CDR2 FQGNSA. After removal of 4 bases from V and 7 bases from J, the junction contained 6 bases not matched to a gene. The CDR3 has 13 residues. The CDR3 DNA follows: TGTGCCAGCAGCTCGGGACTAGGCAATGAGCAGTACTTC. This sequence encodes CASSSGLGNEQYF.

This clonotype was seen a few times. In DNA, the CDR3 is TGTGCCAGCAGGTATCAGGGGGACCTTTATAATCAGCCCCAGCATTTT. This sequence encodes CASRYQGDLYNQPQHF. The chain links TRBV28 to TRBJ1-5, with 7 positions matching TRBD1. The CDR3 sequence is 16 residues long. V was pared by 6 bases and J by 4 bases, with 12 bases of the junction left unmatched. Germline lookup yields CDR1 MDHEN and CDR2 SYDVKM. The entire variable domain, with the rest obtained from reference TRBV28 and TRBJ1-5, is as follows: DVKVTQSSRYLVKRTGEKVFLECVQDMDHENMFWYRQDPGLGLRLIYFSYDVKMKEKGDIPEGYSVSREKKERFSLILESASTNQTSMYLCASRYQGDLYNQPQHFGDGTRLSIL.

The chain uses TRBV2 and TRBJ2-7; TRBD1 matches 12 bases. J was trimmed by 4 bases and V by 3 bases; bases with no gene match: 4. Germline V gene sequence: CDR1 SNHLY, CDR2 FYNNEI. This CDR3 is 15 amino acids long. This CDR3 is CASSDGTGGLYEQYF. CDR3 bases: TGTGCCAGCAGTGACGGGACAGGGGGCCTGTACGAGCAGTACTTC.

For this clonotype: A read error may explain this, as a much larger clone is one base away. This chain uses TRBV25-1 with TRBJ2-1, with D possibly TRBD1 on 7 matching bases. CDR1 MGHDK and CDR2 SYGVNS come from the germline V gene. This CDR3 is 15 amino acids long. Deletions cut 6 bases from V and 2 bases from J, with 14 bases between. CDR3 coding DNA: TGTGCCAGCAGGAGGGGGCGGAGGGCCTACAATGAGCAGTTCTTC. Translation: CASRRGRRAYNEQFF. Full variable domain (missing parts from reference TRBV25-1 and TRBJ2-1): EADIYQTPRYLVIGTGKKITLECSQTMGHDKMYWYQQDPGMELHLIHYSYGVNSTEKGDLSSESTVSRIRTEHFPLTLESARPSHTSQYLCASRRGRRAYNEQFFGPGTRLTVL.

This sequence joins TRBV4-2 and TRBJ1-4; D unresolved. The V and J ends lost 3 bases and 0 bases respectively, with 11 bases between them. Germline V CDR1 and CDR2: LGHNA, YNFKEQ. The CDR3 is 16 amino acids. This chain's CDR3 is CASSHFLQATNEKLFF. In DNA, the CDR3 is TGTGCCAGCAGCCATTTCTTGCAAGCAACTAATGAAAAACTGTTTTTT.

The table lists this clonotype with a count of one. The chain carries TRBV10-3 and TRBJ1-5; 11 bases fit TRBD1. Germline V gene sequence: CDR1 ENHRY, CDR2 SYGVKD. The CDR3 is made up of 18 amino acids. V gave up 0 bases and J gave up 3 bases; unmatched junction bases: 7. The CDR3 nucleotides are TGTGCCATCAGTGAGTCACTTTTCGGACAGGGGGCCAATCAGCCCCAGCATTTT. This codes for CAISESLFGQGANQPQHF.

This clonotype was detected many times. The chain couples TRBV28 to TRBJ1-2; 9 bases map to TRBD1. The CDR3 runs 14 residues. Germline V gives CDR1 MDHEN, CDR2 SYDVKM. Trimming took 3 bases from V and 7 from J; bases not matched to a gene: 6. CDR3 sequence reads: CASSFTGGKAGYTF. CDR3 bases: TGTGCCAGCAGTTTCACAGGGGGCAAGGCTGGCTACACCTTC.

This clonotype was recorded many times. The rearrangement links TRBV5-1 to TRBJ2-7, with D unresolved. V lost 0 bases and J lost 4, with 14 bases in between. The CDR3 has 15 residues. Germline CDR1 and CDR2: SGHRS and YFSETQ. CDR3 nucleotide sequence: TGCGCCAGCAGCTTGGCCCAAAACGGAAAATACGAGCAGTACTTC. Residues: CASSLAQNGKYEQYF.

This clonotype was detected only a few times. The chain carries TRBV5-1 and TRBJ2-1; no clear D. The V end was cut by 4 bases, the J end by 6 bases, with 11 bases between. The CDR3 loop spans 13 amino acids. The germline gives CDR1 SGHRS, CDR2 YFSETQ. Here the CDR3 reads CASSHPPGNEQFF. CDR3 sequence (DNA): TGCGCCAGCAGCCACCCCCCCGGCAATGAGCAGTTCTTC.

This clonotype was seen only a few times. This may arise from a read error, as a much more abundant clone is one base away. This chain uses TRBV29-1 with TRBJ1-2, with 8 bases lining up with TRBD1. Unmatched junction bases numbered 6, after V lost 7 bases and J lost 8 bases. CDR1 is SQVTM and CDR2 is ANQGSEA in the germline V gene. The length of the CDR3 is 11 residues. The CDR3, as DNA: TGCAGCGCTGGACAGGGCGGGGGCTACACCTTC. Its protein is CSAGQGGGYTF.

Many counts were recorded for this clonotype. A much larger clonotype is one base distant, so this may be a read error. The V and J genes are TRBV29-1 and TRBJ1-2; possible D gene TRBD1, 5 bases. The germline V and J ends were trimmed by 6 bases and 8 bases, with 28 bases remaining between them. CDR3 length equals 16 residues. Germline V gene data show CDR1 as SQVTM and CDR2 as ANQGSEA. CDR3 sequence: CSVGLSPPAFWGGYTF. CDR3 DNA: TGCAGCGTGGGCTTGAGTCCGCCGGCCTTCTGGGGGGGCTACACCTTC. Combining the CDR3 with reference TRBV29-1 and TRBJ1-2 gives the whole variable domain SAVISQKPSRDICQRGTSLTIQCQVDSQVTMMFWYRQQPGQSLTLIATANQGSEATYESGFVIDKFPISRPNLTFSTLTVSNMSPEDSSIYLCSVGLSPPAFWGGYTFGSGTRLTVV.

J is TRBJ2-2 and V is TRBV20-1; unclear D gene. This CDR3 region has 15 residues. V was clipped by 2 bases and J by 0 bases, with 10 bases between them. Germline CDR1 DFQATT, CDR2 SNEGSKA (reference sequence). The CDR3 coding sequence is TGCAGTGCTAGAAAACCCCCTGCGAACACCGGGGAGCTGTTTTTT. This codes for CSARKPPANTGELFF.

As to this clonotype: A much larger clone lies one base from this, so it may be a read error. The chain joins TRBV3-1 to TRBJ2-7, with 9 bases fitting TRBD1. The ends lost 3 bases at V and 0 bases at J; junction bases unmatched: 6. CDR1 is LGHDT and CDR2 is YNNKEL in the germline V gene (reference sequence). CDR3 size: 16 residues. This chain's CDR3 is CASSQARDRVSYEQYF. The CDR3 nucleotides are TGTGCCAGCAGCCAGGCCCGGGACAGGGTCTCCTACGAGCAGTACTTC.